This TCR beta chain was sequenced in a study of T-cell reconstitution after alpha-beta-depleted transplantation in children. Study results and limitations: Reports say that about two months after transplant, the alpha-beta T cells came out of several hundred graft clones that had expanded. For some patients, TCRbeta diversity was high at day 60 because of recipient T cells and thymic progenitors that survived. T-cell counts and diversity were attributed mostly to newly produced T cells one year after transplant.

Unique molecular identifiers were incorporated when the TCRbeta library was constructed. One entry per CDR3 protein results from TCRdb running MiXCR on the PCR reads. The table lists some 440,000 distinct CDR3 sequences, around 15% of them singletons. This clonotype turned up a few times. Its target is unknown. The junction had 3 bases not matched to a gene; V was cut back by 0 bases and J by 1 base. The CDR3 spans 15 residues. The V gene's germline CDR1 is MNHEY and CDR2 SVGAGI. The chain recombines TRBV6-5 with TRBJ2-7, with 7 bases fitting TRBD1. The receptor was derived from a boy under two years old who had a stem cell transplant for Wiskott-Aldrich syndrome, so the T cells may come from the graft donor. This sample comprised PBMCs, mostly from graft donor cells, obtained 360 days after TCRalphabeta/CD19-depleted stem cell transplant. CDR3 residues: CASSYSYRGSYEQYF. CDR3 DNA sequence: TGTGCCAGCAGTTACTCATACAGGGGTTCCTACGAGCAGTACTTC.